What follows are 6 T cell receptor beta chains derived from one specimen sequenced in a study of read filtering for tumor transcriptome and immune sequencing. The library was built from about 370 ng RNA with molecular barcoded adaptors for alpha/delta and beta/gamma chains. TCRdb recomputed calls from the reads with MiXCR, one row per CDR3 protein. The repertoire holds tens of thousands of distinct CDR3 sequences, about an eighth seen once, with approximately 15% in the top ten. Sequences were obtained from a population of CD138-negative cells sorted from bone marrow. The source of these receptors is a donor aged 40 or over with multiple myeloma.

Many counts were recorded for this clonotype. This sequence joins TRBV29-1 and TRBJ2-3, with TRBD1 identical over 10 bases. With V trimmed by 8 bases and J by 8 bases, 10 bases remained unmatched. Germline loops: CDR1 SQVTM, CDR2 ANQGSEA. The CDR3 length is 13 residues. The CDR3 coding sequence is TGCAGCCCCGGGACAGGGGAAGAAGTTACGCAGTATTTT. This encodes CSPGTGEEVTQYF.

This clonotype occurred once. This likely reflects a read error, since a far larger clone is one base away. The CDR3 spells CATSDRGQGETQFF. The CDR3 coding sequence is TGTGCCACCAGTGACCGCGGACAGGGAGAGACCCAGTTCTTC. V is TRBV24-1 and J is TRBJ2-1; 8 bases agree with TRBD1. Germline-derived CDR1 and CDR2 are KGHDR and SFDVKD. The trim removed 4 bases at V and 13 bases at J, leaving 11 bases unmatched. The CDR3 is 14 amino acids.

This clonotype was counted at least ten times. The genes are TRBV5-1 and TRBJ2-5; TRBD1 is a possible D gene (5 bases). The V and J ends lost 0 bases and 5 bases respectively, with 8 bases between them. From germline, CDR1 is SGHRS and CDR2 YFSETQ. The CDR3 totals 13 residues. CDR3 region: CASSLVGDETQYF. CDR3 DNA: TGCGCCAGCAGCTTGGTAGGGGATGAGACCCAGTACTTC. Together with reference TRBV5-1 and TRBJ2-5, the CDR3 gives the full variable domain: KAGVTQTPRYLIKTRGQQVTLSCSPISGHRSVSWYQQTPGQGLQFLFEYFSETQRNKGNFPGRFSGRQFSNSRSEMNVSTLELGDSALYLCASSLVGDETQYFGPGTRLLVL.

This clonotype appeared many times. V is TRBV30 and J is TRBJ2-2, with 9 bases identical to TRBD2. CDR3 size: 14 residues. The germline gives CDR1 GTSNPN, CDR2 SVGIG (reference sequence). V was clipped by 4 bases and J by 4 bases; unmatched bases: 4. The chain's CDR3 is CAWKASGTTGELFF. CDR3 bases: TGTGCCTGGAAGGCTAGCGGGACCACCGGGGAGCTGTTTTTT.

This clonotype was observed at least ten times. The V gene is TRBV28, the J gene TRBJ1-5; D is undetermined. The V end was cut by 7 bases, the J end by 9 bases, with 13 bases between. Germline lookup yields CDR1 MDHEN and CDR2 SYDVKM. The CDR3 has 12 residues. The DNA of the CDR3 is TGTGCCAGCACCGGTGACTCTTCGCCCCAGCATTTT. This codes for CASTGDSSPQHF.

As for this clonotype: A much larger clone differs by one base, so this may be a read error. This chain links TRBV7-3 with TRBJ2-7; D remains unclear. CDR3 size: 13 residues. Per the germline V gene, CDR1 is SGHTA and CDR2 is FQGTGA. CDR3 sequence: CASSLTPSYEQCF. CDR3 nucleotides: TGTGCCAGCAGCTTAACACCCAGCTACGAGCAGTGCTTC.